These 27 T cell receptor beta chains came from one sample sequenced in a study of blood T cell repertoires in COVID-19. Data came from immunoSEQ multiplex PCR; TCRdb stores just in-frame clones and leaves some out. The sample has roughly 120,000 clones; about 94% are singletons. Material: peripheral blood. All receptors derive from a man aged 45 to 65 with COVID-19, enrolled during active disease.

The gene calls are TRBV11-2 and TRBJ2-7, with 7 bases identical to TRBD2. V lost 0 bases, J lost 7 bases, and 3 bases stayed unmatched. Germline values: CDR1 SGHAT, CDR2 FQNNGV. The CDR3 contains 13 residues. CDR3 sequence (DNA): TGTGCCAGCAGCTTAGACCCAGCGGGAGAGCAGTACGTC. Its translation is CASSLDPAGEQYV.

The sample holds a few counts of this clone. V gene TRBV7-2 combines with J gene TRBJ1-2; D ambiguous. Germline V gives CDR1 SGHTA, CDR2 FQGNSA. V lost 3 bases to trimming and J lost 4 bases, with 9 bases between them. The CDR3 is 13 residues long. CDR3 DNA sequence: TGTGCCAGCAGCTTCCGGCGGGCCTATGGCTACACCTTC. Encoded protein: CASSFRRAYGYTF.

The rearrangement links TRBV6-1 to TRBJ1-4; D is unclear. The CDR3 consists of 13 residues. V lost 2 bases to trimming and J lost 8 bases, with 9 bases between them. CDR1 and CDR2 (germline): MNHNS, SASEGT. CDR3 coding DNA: TGTGCCAGCAGTGAACGGAGGTCGGAAAAACTGTTTTTT. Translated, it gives CASSERRSEKLFF.

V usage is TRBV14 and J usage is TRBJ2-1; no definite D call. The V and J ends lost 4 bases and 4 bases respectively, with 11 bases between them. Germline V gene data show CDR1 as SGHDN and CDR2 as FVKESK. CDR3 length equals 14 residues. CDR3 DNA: TGTGCCAGCAGCCCGCTACGCGGTTACAATGAGCAGTTCTTC. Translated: CASSPLRGYNEQFF.

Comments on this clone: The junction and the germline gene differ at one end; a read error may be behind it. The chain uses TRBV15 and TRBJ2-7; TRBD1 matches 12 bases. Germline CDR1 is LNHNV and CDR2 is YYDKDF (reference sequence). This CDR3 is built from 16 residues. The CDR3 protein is CATSKRIGTGGGRPHF. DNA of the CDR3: TGTGCCACCAGCAAGAGAATCGGGACAGGGGGCGGTCGTCCCCACTTC.

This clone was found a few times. CDR3 in DNA: TGTGCCAGCAAGAGGGACAGGGGCTCCAATCAGCCCCAGCATTTT. Translated, it gives CASKRDRGSNQPQHF. J is TRBJ1-5 and V is TRBV19; 10 positions match TRBD1. Germline V gives CDR1 LNHDA, CDR2 SQIVND (reference sequence). J was trimmed by 3 bases and V by 9 bases; bases with no gene match: 8. The CDR3 length is 15 residues.

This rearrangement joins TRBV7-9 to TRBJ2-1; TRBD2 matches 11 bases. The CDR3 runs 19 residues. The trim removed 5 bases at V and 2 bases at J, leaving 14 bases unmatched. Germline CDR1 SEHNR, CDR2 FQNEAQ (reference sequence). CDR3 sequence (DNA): TGTGCCAGCAGCCCTAGCCCTAAGGGGGGACTAGCGGCCTACAATGAGCAGTTCTTC. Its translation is CASSPSPKGGLAAYNEQFF.

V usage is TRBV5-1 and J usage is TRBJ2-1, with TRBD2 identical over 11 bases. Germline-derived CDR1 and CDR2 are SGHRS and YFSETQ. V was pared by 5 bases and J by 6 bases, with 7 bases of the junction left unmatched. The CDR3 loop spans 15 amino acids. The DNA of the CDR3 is TGCGCCAGCAGTTTAACTAGCGGGAGTGCCAATGAGCAGTTCTTC. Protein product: CASSLTSGSANEQFF.

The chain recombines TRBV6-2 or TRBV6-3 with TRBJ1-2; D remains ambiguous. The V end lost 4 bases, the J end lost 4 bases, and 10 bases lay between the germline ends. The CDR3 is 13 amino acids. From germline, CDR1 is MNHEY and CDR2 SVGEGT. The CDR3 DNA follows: TGTGCCAGCAGTTGGGCCACACGCTATGGCTACACCTTC. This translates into CASSWATRYGYTF.

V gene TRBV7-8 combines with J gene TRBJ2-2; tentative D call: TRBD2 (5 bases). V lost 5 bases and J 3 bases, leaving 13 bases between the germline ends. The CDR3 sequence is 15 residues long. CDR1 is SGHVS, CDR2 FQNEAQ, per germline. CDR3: CASSPSIGDTGELFF. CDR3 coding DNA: TGTGCCAGCAGCCCTAGCATCGGTGACACCGGGGAGCTGTTTTTT.

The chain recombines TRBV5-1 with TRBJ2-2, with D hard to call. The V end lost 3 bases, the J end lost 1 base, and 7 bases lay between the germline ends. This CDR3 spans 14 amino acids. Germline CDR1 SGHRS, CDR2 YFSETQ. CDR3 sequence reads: CASSSQLNTGELFF. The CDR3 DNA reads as TGCGCCAGCAGCTCCCAATTGAACACCGGGGAGCTGTTTTTT.

CDR3 in DNA: TGTGCCAGCAGTACGAGCGGGAGTAAGACCCAGTACTTC. It translates to CASSTSGSKTQYF. V usage is TRBV6-2 or TRBV6-3 and J usage is TRBJ2-5; 8 bases line up with TRBD2. The J segment lost 6 bases and the V segment lost 5 bases, leaving 5 bases of the junction unmatched. Germline loops: CDR1 MNHEY, CDR2 SVGEGT. The CDR3 has 13 amino acids.

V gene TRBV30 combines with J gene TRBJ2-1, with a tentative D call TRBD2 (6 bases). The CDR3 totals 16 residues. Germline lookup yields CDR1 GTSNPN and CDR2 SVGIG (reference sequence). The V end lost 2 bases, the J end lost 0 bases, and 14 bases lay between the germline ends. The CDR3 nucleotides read TGTGCCTGGAGTCGGGACTTTTCAAGCTCCTACAATGAGCAGTTCTTC. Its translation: CAWSRDFSSSYNEQFF. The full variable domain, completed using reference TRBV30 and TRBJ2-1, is SQTIHQWPATLVQPVGSPLSLECTVEGTSNPNLYWYRQAAGRGLQLLFYSVGIGQISSEVPQNLSASRPQDRQFILSSKKLLLSDSGFYLCAWSRDFSSSYNEQFFGPGTRLTVL.

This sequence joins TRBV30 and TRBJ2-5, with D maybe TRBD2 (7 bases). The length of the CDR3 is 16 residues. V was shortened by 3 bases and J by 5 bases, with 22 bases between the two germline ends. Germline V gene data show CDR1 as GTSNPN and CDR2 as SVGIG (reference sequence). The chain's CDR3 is CAWSLPEGGPGETQYF. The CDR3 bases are TGTGCCTGGAGCCTTCCTGAGGGGGGGCCTGGGGAGACCCAGTACTTC.

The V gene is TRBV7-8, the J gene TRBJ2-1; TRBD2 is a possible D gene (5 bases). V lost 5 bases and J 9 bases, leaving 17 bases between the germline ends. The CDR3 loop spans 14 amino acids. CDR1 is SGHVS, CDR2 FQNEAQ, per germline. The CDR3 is CASSGIGLALEQFF. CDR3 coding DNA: TGTGCCAGCAGCGGCATTGGGCTAGCCCTTGAGCAGTTCTTC.

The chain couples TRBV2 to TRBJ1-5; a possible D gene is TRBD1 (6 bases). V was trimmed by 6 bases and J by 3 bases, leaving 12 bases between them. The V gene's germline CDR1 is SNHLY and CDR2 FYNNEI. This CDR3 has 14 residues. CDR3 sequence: CASRQGPLNQPQHF. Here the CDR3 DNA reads TGTGCCAGCAGGCAGGGGCCACTCAATCAGCCCCAGCATTTT. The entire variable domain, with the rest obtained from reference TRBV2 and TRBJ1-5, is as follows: EPEVTQTPSHQVTQMGQEVILRCVPISNHLYFYWYRQILGQKVEFLVSFYNNEISEKSEIFDDQFSVERPDGSNFTLKIRSTKLEDSAMYFCASRQGPLNQPQHFGDGTRLSIL.

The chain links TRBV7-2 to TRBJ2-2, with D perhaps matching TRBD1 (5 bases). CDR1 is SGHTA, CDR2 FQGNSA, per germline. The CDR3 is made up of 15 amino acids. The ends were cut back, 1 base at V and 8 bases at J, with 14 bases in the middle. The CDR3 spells CASSLDRNSGGELFF. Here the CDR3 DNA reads TGTGCCAGCAGCTTAGACAGAAACTCAGGGGGGGAGCTGTTTTTT.

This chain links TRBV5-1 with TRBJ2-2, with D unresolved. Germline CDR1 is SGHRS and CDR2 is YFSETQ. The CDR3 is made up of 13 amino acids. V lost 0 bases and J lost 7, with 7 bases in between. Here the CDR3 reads CASSLDINGELFF. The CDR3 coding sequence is TGCGCCAGCAGCTTGGACATTAACGGGGAGCTGTTTTTT. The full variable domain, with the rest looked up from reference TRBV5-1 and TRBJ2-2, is KAGVTQTPRYLIKTRGQQVTLSCSPISGHRSVSWYQQTPGQGLQFLFEYFSETQRNKGNFPGRFSGRQFSNSRSEMNVSTLELGDSALYLCASSLDINGELFFGEGSRLTVL.

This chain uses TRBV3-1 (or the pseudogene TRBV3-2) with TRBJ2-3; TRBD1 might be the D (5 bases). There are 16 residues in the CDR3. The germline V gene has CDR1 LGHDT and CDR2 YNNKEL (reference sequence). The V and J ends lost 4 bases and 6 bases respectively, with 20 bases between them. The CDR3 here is CASSPQGQQVTDTQYF. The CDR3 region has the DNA TGTGCCAGCAGCCCACAAGGACAACAGGTAACCGATACGCAGTATTTT.

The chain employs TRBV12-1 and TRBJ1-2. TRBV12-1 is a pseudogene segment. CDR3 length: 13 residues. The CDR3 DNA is TGTGCCAGCAGCTTTGGGGGGGGCTATGGCTACACCTTC. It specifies CASSFGGGYGYTF.

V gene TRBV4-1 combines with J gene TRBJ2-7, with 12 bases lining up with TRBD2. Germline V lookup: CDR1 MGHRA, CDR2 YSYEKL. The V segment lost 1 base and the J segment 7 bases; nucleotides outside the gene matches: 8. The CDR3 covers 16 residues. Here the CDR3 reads CASSQGLGLAGREQYF. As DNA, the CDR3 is TGCGCCAGCAGCCAAGGGTTAGGACTAGCGGGAAGAGAGCAGTACTTC.

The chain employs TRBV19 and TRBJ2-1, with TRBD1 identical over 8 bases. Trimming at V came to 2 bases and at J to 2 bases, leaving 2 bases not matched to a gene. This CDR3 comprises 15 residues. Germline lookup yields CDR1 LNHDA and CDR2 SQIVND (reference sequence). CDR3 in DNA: TGTGCCAGTAGTATAAGGACAGGGACCTACAATGAGCAGTTCTTC. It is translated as CASSIRTGTYNEQFF.

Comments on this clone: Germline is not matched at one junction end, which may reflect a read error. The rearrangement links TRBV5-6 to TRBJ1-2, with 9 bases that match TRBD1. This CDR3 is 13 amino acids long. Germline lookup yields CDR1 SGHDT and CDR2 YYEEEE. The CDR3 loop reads CASSRDRDYGYTF. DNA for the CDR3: TGTGCCAGCAGCCGGGACAGGGACTACGGCTACACCTTC.

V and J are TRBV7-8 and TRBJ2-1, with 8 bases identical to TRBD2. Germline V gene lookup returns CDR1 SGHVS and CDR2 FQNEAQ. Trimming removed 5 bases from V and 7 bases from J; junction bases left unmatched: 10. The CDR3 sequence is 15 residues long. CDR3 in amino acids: CASSLGTRGGNEQFF. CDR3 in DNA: TGTGCCAGCAGCCTTGGGACTAGGGGTGGGAATGAGCAGTTCTTC. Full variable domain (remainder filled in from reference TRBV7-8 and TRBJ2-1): GAGVSQSPRYKVAKRGQDVALRCDPISGHVSLFWYQQALGQGPEFLTYFQNEAQLDKSGLPSDRFFAERPEGSVSTLKIQRTQQEDSAVYLCASSLGTRGGNEQFFGPGTRLTVL.

CDR3 coding DNA: TGTGCCACCAGCAGAGATCTAGAAGAGACCCAGTACTTC. Protein: CATSRDLEETQYF. V is TRBV15 and J is TRBJ2-5; D is undetermined. Trimming took 0 bases from V and 3 from J, leaving 5 bases between them. Germline V CDR1 and CDR2: LNHNV, YYDKDF (reference sequence). This CDR3 contains 13 residues. Based on the CDR3 plus reference TRBV15 and TRBJ2-5, the full variable domain is DAMVIQNPRYQVTQFGKPVTLSCSQTLNHNVMYWYQQKSSQAPKLLFHYYDKDFNNEADTPDNFQSRRPNTSFCFLDIRSPGLGDTAMYLCATSRDLEETQYFGPGTRLLVL.

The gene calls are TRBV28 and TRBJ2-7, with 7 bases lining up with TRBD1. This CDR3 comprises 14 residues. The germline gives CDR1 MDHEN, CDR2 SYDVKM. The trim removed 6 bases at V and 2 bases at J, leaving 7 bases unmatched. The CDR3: CASRNRGKPYEQYF. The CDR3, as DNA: TGTGCCAGCAGGAACAGGGGAAAGCCCTACGAGCAGTACTTC.

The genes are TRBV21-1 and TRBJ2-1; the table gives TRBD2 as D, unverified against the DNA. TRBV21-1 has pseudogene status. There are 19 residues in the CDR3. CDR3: CASSKVSYRTGEWANEQFF. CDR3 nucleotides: TGTGCCAGCAGCAAAGTAAGCTATAGGACGGGGGAATGGGCGAATGAGCAGTTCTTC.